A selection of T cell receptor beta chains follows, all from one sample in a study of T cell repertoires in cytomegalovirus infection. The antigens for these receptors are not known. A single record per CDR3 protein comes from TCRdb applying MiXCR to the reads. The sample holds 55,000 to 85,000 distinct CDR3 sequences; roughly 22% are singletons and the top ten take approximately 68%. Sequences were derived from CD8+ T cells from cultured PBMCs, sampled from culture after CMV antigen stimulation. These TCRs come from a human donor in good health (CMV status not recorded). Some clones in this sample may be carry-over from other donors' samples. Both conserved end residues are part of each CDR3. A D gene is named only where the DNA matches it firmly. Some rows have no size entry. The others give once, few or many, or a class for an expanded clone.

medium-sized	TRBD1	TRBV7-9	TRBJ2-6	TGTGCCAGCAGCCGAACAGGGGGGTCAGGGGCCAACGTCCTGACTTTC	CASSRTGGSGANVLTF
NA	NA	TRBV27	TRBJ1-1	TGTGCCAGCAGAATACAGGGGAACACTGAAGCTTTCTTT	CASRIQGNTEAFF
NA	TRBD1	TRBV10-3	TRBJ1-2	TGTGCCATCAGTGAGGGGACAGATGGCTACACCTTC	CAISEGTDGYTF
NA	NA	TRBV7-9	TRBJ1-1	TGTGCCAGCAGCCCCCCCAGGGGATGGACGAACACTGAAGCTTTCTTT	CASSPPRGWTNTEAFF
NA	TRBD2	TRBV7-8	TRBJ2-1	TGTGCCAGCAGCTCTGTAGCGGGGTCAACCAATGAGCAGTTCTTC	CASSSVAGSTNEQFF
NA	TRBD1	TRBV2	TRBJ1-3	TGTGCCAGCAAAGCTGGACAGGGGGCAGAGGGAAACACCATATATTTT	CASKAGQGAEGNTIYF
many	NA	TRBV12-3/TRBV12-4	TRBJ1-1	TGTGCCAGCATATGGCGTACTGAAGCTTTCTTT	CASIWRTEAFF
NA	NA	TRBV7-9	TRBJ2-1	TGTGCCAGCAGCACCCCGGCGAGCTCCTACAATGAGCAGTTCTTC	CASSTPASSYNEQFF
few	NA	TRBV12-3/TRBV12-4	TRBJ1-1	TGTGCCACCCTGGGGGGGGAACCCATGAACACTGAAGCTTTCTTT	CATLGGEPMNTEAFF
NA	NA	TRBV6-1	TRBJ1-2	TGTGCCAGCAGTTATCGGGGGGGGGACTATGGCTACACCTTC	CASSYRGGDYGYTF
NA	NA	TRBV12-5	TRBJ2-7	TGTGCTAGTGGTTTGAGGGCAGATGACTACGAGCAGTACTTC	CASGLRADDYEQYF
NA	NA	TRBV12-3/TRBV12-4	TRBJ1-1	TGTGCCAGCAGTTTAGGGACAACGAACACTGAAGCTTTCTTT	CASSLGTTNTEAFF
NA	NA	TRBV5-6	TRBJ2-1	TGTGCCAGCAGCTTGGAATTTGGGAATGAGCAGTTCTTC	CASSLEFGNEQFF
once	NA	TRBV27	TRBJ1-5	TGTGCCAGCAGTCTTTCCGCAGGACTTACGCCCCAGCATTTT	CASSLSAGLTPQHF
few	TRBD1	TRBV4-3	TRBJ1-4	TGCGCCAGCAGCCAAGCAATCGGGACAGGGATCGAAAAACTGTTTTTT	CASSQAIGTGIEKLFF
few	NA	TRBV28	TRBJ2-3	TGTGCCAGCAGATCCGACAGCTCCGGGGATACGCAGTATTTT	CASRSDSSGDTQYF
NA	NA	TRBV7-9	TRBJ2-2	TGTGCCAGCAGCTTAGCGTTGGGCATGACGAACACCGGGGAGCTGTTTTTT	CASSLALGMTNTGELFF
NA	TRBD1	TRBV4-3	TRBJ1-6	TGCGCCAGCAGCCAAGATCCGGGGACAGGTGGTTCACCCCTCCACTTT	CASSQDPGTGGSPLHF
NA	NA	TRBV6-5	TRBJ2-7	TGTGCCAGCAGTCGATCCCCAGGGAGCCGCGAGCAGTACTTC	CASSRSPGSREQYF
NA	TRBD1	TRBV6-2/TRBV6-3	TRBJ2-7	TGTGCCAGCAGCCTCGACAGGGGCGACCGCTACGAGCAGTACTTC	CASSLDRGDRYEQYF
few	NA	TRBV7-9	TRBJ1-1	TGTGCCAGCAGCCACCCCTACAGCCTGAACACTGAAGCTTTCTTT	CASSHPYSLNTEAFF
NA	TRBD1	TRBV11-2	TRBJ2-5	TGTGCCAGCAGCATCGCGACAGGGGATCCTGAGACCCAGTACTTC	CASSIATGDPETQYF